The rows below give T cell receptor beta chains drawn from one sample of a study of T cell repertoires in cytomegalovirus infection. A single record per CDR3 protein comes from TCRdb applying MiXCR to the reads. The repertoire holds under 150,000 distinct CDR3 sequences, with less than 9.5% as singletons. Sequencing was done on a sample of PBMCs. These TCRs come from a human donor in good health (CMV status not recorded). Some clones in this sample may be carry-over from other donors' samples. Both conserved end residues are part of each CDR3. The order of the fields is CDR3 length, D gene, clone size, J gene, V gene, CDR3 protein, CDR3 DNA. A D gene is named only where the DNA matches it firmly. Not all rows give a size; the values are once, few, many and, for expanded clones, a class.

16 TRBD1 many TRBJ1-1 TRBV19 CASIGTASTMNTEAFF TGTGCCAGTATCGGGACAGCGAGTACAATGAACACTGAAGCTTTCTTT
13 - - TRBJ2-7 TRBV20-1 CSAPPGNSYEQYF TGCAGTGCCCCCCCCGGCAACTCCTACGAGCAGTACTTC
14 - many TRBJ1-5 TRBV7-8 CASSLTDSNQPQHF TGTGCCAGCAGCTTGACTGATAGCAATCAGCCCCAGCATTTT
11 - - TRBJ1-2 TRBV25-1 CASSELTDYTF TGTGCCAGCAGTGAATTGACTGATTACACCTTC
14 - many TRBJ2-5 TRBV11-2 CASSPSPGLAAQYF TGTGCCAGCAGCCCCTCCCCGGGACTCGCGGCCCAGTACTTC
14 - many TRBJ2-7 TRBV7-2 CASSFWRSAYEQYF TGTGCCAGCAGCTTTTGGAGAAGCGCATACGAGCAGTACTTC
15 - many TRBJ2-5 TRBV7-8 CASTDLEELRETQYF TGTGCCAGCACCGATTTGGAGGAGCTCCGGGAGACCCAGTACTTC
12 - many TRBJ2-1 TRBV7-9 CASSGVSNEQFF TGTGCCAGCAGCGGGGTGTCCAATGAGCAGTTCTTC
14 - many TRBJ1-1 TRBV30 CAWSTDPGNTEAFF TGTGCCTGGAGTACCGACCCGGGGAACACTGAAGCTTTCTTT
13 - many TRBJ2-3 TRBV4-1 CASSQDLANTQYF TGCGCCAGCAGCCAAGACTTAGCTAATACGCAGTATTTT
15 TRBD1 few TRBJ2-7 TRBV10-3 CAIIDRDRGVEEQYF TGTGCCATCATTGACCGGGACAGGGGGGTGGAAGAGCAGTACTTC
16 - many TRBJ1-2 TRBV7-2 CASSLLELGGGYGYTF TGTGCCAGCAGCTTATTGGAATTGGGAGGAGGGTATGGCTACACCTTC
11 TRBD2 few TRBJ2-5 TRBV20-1 CSARSGGAPYF TGCAGTGCTAGAAGCGGGGGGGCCCCGTACTTC
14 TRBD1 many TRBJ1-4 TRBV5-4 CASSPTGAAEKLFF TGTGCCAGCAGCCCGACAGGGGCGGCTGAAAAACTGTTTTTT
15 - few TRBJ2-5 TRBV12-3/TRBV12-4 CASSFGESHQETQYF TGTGCCAGCAGTTTCGGGGAGAGCCACCAAGAGACCCAGTACTTC
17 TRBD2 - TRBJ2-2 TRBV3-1 CASRTESGGINTGELFF TGTGCCAGCAGAACCGAGAGCGGGGGGATTAACACCGGGGAGCTGTTTTTT
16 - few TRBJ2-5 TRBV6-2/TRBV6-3 CASRDLGSGSRETQYF TGTGCCAGCAGGGATTTAGGGTCCGGGTCCAGAGAGACCCAGTACTTC
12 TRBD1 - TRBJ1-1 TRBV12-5 CASGLDRGSAFF TGTGCTAGTGGTTTGGACAGGGGGTCCGCTTTCTTT
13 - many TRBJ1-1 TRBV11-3 CASSLATGTEAFF TGTGCCAGCAGCTTAGCGACTGGTACTGAAGCTTTCTTT
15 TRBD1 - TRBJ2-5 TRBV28 CASLIPGQGTETQYF TGTGCCAGCCTCATCCCGGGACAGGGTACAGAGACCCAGTACTTC
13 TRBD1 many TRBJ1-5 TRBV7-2 CASGTGTHQPQHF TGTGCCAGCGGGACAGGGACCCATCAGCCCCAGCATTTT
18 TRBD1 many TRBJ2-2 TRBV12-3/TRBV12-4 CASSLVFRGQGPPGELFF TGTGCCAGCAGTTTGGTGTTCAGGGGACAGGGGCCGCCCGGGGAGCTGTTTTTT
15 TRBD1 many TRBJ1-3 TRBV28 CASSLLVTGRNTIYF TGTGCCAGCAGTTTATTAGTGACAGGGAGAAACACCATATATTTT
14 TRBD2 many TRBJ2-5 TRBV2 CASTRGGTSETQYF TGTGCCAGCACCAGAGGGGGGACTAGCGAGACCCAGTACTTC
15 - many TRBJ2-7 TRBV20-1 CSARDGRQGGGEQYF TGCAGTGCTAGGGACGGACGGCAGGGAGGAGGCGAGCAGTACTTC
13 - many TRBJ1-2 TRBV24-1 CATSEGPAGGYTF TGTGCCACCAGTGAAGGGCCCGCCGGTGGCTACACCTTC
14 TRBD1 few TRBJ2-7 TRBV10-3 CAIRGTGTSYEQYF TGTGCCATCAGGGGGACAGGGACCTCCTACGAGCAGTACTTC
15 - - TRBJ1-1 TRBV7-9 CASSPWVGMNTEAFF TGTGCCAGCAGCCCCTGGGTGGGCATGAACACTGAAGCTTTCTTT
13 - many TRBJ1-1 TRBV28 CASSPSMNTEAFF TGTGCCAGCAGTCCTAGCATGAACACTGAAGCTTTCTTT
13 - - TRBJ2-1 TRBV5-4 CASSSGPDNEQFF TGTGCCAGCAGCTCCGGACCTGACAATGAGCAGTTCTTC
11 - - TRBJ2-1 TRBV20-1 CSASYPSEQFF TGCAGTGCTAGCTACCCCAGTGAGCAGTTCTTC
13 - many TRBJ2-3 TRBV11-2 CASSSGYRDTQYF TGTGCCAGCAGCTCAGGTTACCGGGATACGCAGTATTTT
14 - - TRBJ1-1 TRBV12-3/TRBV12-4 CASSNNRVNTEAFF TGTGCCAGCAGTAACAACAGGGTTAACACTGAAGCTTTCTTT
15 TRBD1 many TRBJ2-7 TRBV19 CASSPVGQGASEQYF TGTGCCAGTAGTCCCGTAGGACAGGGGGCTAGCGAGCAGTACTTC
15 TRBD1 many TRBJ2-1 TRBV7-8 CASSLAGTGVNEQFF TGTGCCAGCAGCTTAGCGGGGACAGGGGTTAATGAGCAGTTCTTC
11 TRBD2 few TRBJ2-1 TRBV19 CATGAGLEQFF TGTGCCACTGGAGCGGGATTAGAGCAGTTCTTC
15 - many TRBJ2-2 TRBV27 CASTLNRLLTGELFF TGTGCCAGCACCTTAAACCGTCTCCTCACCGGGGAGCTGTTTTTT
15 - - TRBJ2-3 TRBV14 CANSPLGGLADTQYF TGTGCCAACAGCCCTCTGGGGGGGCTGGCAGATACGCAGTATTTT
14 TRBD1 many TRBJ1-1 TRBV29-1 CSVERGQKNTEAFF TGCAGCGTTGAGAGGGGACAGAAGAACACTGAAGCTTTCTTT
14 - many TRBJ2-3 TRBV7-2 CASSLARGVDTQYF TGTGCCAGCAGCTTGGCGCGGGGTGTAGATACGCAGTATTTT
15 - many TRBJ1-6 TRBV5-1 CASSEGSPWDSPLHF TGCGCCAGCAGCGAGGGGTCCCCTTGGGATTCACCCCTCCACTTT
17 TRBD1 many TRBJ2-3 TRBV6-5 CASSFPPDRGGLDTQYF TGTGCCAGCAGTTTTCCCCCGGACAGGGGGGGACTAGATACGCAGTATTTT
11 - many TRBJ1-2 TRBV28 CASRDLGGYTF TGTGCCAGCAGGGATCTCGGCGGCTACACCTTC
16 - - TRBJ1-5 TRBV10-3 CAISESKQVGNQPQHF TGTGCCATCAGTGAGTCGAAACAGGTTGGCAATCAGCCCCAGCATTTT
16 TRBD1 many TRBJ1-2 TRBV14 CASSLVHGSGGEGYTF TGTGCCAGCAGCCTCGTCCATGGGTCAGGGGGAGAAGGCTACACCTTC
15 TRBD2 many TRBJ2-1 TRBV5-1 CASSLSQRGYNEQFF TGCGCCAGCAGCTTGTCCCAGCGGGGGTACAATGAGCAGTTCTTC
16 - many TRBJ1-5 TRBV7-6 CASSTTGGHSNQPQHF TGTGCCAGCAGCACCACGGGGGGACATAGCAATCAGCCCCAGCATTTT
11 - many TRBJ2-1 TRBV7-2 CASNRQNEQFF TGTGCCAGCAACCGACAGAATGAGCAGTTCTTC
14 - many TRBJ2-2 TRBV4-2 CASSQVAGTGELFF TGTGCCAGCAGCCAAGTTGCGGGTACCGGGGAGCTGTTTTTT
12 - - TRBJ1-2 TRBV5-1 CASSLEGDGYTF TGCGCCAGCAGCTTGGAGGGCGATGGCTACACCTTC